The next 23 T cell receptor beta chains were all read from a single sample in a study of T cell repertoires in cytomegalovirus infection. TCRdb reprocessed the reads with MiXCR, giving one entry per CDR3 protein. The sample has some 390,000 distinct CDR3 sequences, 15% to 20% seen once; the top ten hold 7.5% to 9.5%. The material sequenced was PBMCs. These receptors all stem from a human donor in good health (CMV status not recorded). Some clones in this sample may be carry-over from other donors' samples.

This clonotype was recorded at least ten times. This rearrangement joins TRBV6-6 to TRBJ1-1; 9 positions match TRBD1. V was pared by 5 bases and J by 5 bases, with 9 bases of the junction left unmatched. Germline-derived CDR1 and CDR2 are MNHNY and SVGAGI (reference sequence). CDR3 size: 15 residues. The CDR3 protein is CASSTGTGPGTEAFF. The CDR3 nucleotides read TGTGCCAGCAGTACCGGGACAGGGCCGGGGACTGAAGCTTTCTTT.

This clonotype was recorded a few times. V gene TRBV3-1 combines with J gene TRBJ1-1; no reliable D call. V lost 1 base and J lost 4, with 7 bases in between. The length of the CDR3 is 13 residues. In germline, CDR1 is LGHDT, CDR2 YNNKEL (reference sequence). This chain's CDR3 is CASSQGPATEAFF. DNA for the CDR3: TGTGCCAGCAGCCAAGGGCCTGCCACTGAAGCTTTCTTT.

This chain joins TRBV7-9 and TRBJ1-2, with D perhaps matching TRBD1 (6 bases). V was clipped by 5 bases and J by 4 bases, with 17 bases between them. The CDR3 runs 15 residues. CDR1 is SEHNR and CDR2 is FQNEAQ in the germline V gene (reference sequence). CDR3 residues: CASSPPGGEGYGYTF. DNA of the CDR3: TGTGCCAGCAGCCCGCCGGGGGGCGAGGGCTATGGCTACACCTTC.

Ten or more counts support this clonotype. The CDR3 loop reads CASSLAGSGWDTQYF. CDR3 in DNA: TGTGCCAGCAGTCTAGCGGGTTCCGGTTGGGATACGCAGTATTTT. This chain connects TRBV7-2 to TRBJ2-3; 8 nucleotides align to TRBD2. The CDR3 is made up of 15 amino acids. CDR1 is SGHTA, CDR2 FQGNSA, per germline. The ends lost 6 bases at V and 6 bases at J; junction bases unmatched: 11.

In nucleotides, the CDR3 is TGTGCCTGGAGTTCGGCACAAGAGACCCAGTACTTC. This translates into CAWSSAQETQYF. The V gene is TRBV30, the J gene TRBJ2-5; D gene unclear. V shed 2 bases and J shed 2 bases, with 6 bases lying between them. Germline CDR1 is GTSNPN and CDR2 is SVGIG (reference sequence). The CDR3 consists of 12 residues.

V usage is TRBV4-1 and J usage is TRBJ2-2; 8 nucleotides match TRBD2. The germline V gene has CDR1 MGHRA and CDR2 YSYEKL. This CDR3 region has 16 residues. The V gene end was trimmed by 5 bases and the J gene end by 5 bases; junction bases not matched to a gene: 10. CDR3 DNA sequence: TGCGCCAGCAGCTCACCGCCTAGCGGGCTTACCGGGGAGCTGTTTTTT. It translates to CASSSPPSGLTGELFF.

This clonotype was seen ten or more times. The chain couples TRBV7-2 to TRBJ1-5; D unclear. Trimming pared 1 base from V and 0 bases from J, leaving 7 bases between. The CDR3 sequence is 15 residues long. CDR1 is SGHTA, CDR2 FQGNSA, per germline. DNA of the CDR3: TGTGCCAGCAGCTTAGGAGTTCTTAGCAATCAGCCCCAGCATTTT. Protein sequence: CASSLGVLSNQPQHF.

This clonotype was seen repeatedly, ten times or more. The chain couples TRBV7-2 to TRBJ2-5; 8 bases agree with TRBD2. V lost 4 bases to trimming and J lost 1 base; unmatched junction nucleotides: 8. The CDR3 contains 16 residues. Germline CDR1 and CDR2: SGHTA and FQGNSA. The CDR3 DNA sequence: TGTGCCAGCAGCTCATTGCGGGGGGCACCCCAAGAGACCCAGTACTTC. Encoded protein: CASSSLRGAPQETQYF.

This clonotype has only a few counts. The CDR3 reads CASRPQNNSPLHF. CDR3 bases: TGTGCCAGCAGGCCACAAAATAATTCACCCCTCCACTTT. This chain connects TRBV28 to TRBJ1-6, with D unclear. Trimming left V 6 bases short and J 5 bases short, with 8 bases between. The V gene's germline CDR1 is MDHEN and CDR2 SYDVKM. The CDR3 is 13 amino acids.

This clonotype was observed once. This may stem from a read error, because a much larger clone lies one nucleotide away. The V call is TRBV2, the J call TRBJ2-6; D might be TRBD1 (5 bases). Looked up from germline, CDR1 is SNHLY and CDR2 is FYNNEI. The CDR3 extends over 13 amino acids. The CDR3 sequence is CASRGLGANVPTF. In DNA form, the CDR3 reads TGTGCCAGCAGGGGCCTTGGGGCCAACGTCCCGACTTTC.

The V call is TRBV2, the J call TRBJ2-5; 11 bases align to TRBD1. The germline V gene has CDR1 SNHLY and CDR2 FYNNEI. V was clipped by 6 bases and J by 4 bases; unmatched bases: 4. This CDR3 has 14 residues. In DNA, the CDR3 is TGTGCCAGCAGAGCCGGGACAGGGGGAGAGACCCAGTACTTC. This sequence encodes CASRAGTGGETQYF.

The rearrangement uses TRBV19 and TRBJ1-6, with TRBD1 as a possible D gene (6 bases). Germline-derived CDR1 and CDR2 are LNHDA and SQIVND (reference sequence). This CDR3 contains 17 residues. Trimming removed 10 bases from V and 8 bases from J, with 27 bases in between. The CDR3, as DNA: TGTGCCACCCCCAAGAGGGACAACCGCTCAGGGCATTCACCCCTCCACTTT. This codes for CATPKRDNRSGHSPLHF.

This clonotype was detected ten times or more. The chain employs TRBV19 and TRBJ1-6, with D unresolved. Per the germline V gene, CDR1 is LNHDA and CDR2 is SQIVND (reference sequence). V gave up 2 bases and J gave up 3 bases, with 11 bases separating them. This CDR3 is 16 amino acids long. The CDR3 sequence is CASSISASDYNSPLHF. The DNA for the CDR3 is TGTGCCAGTAGTATAAGCGCGTCGGACTATAATTCACCCCTCCACTTT.

V is TRBV6-2 or TRBV6-3 and J is TRBJ2-5; weak D call: TRBD1 (5 bases). CDR1 and CDR2 (germline): MNHEY, SVGEGT. This CDR3 is 12 amino acids long. With 8 bases removed from V and 4 bases from J, the gap between germline ends came to 11 bases. CDR3 amino acids: CASGWGRETQYF. The CDR3 DNA follows: TGTGCCAGCGGCTGGGGCCGAGAGACCCAGTACTTC.

The chain recombines TRBV27 with TRBJ2-7; D unresolved. This CDR3 has 14 amino acids. The germline V and J ends were trimmed by 5 bases and 2 bases, with 13 bases remaining between them. Germline loops: CDR1 MNHEY, CDR2 SMNVEV (reference sequence). CDR3 loop: CASSDPSTPYEQYF. The CDR3 DNA follows: TGTGCCAGCAGTGACCCGTCGACCCCCTACGAGCAGTACTTC.

This rearrangement joins TRBV9 to TRBJ2-7, with D maybe TRBD1 (6 bases). Trimming pared 0 bases from V and 3 bases from J, leaving 13 bases between. CDR1 is SGDLS, CDR2 YYNGEE, per germline. The CDR3 extends over 15 amino acids. The CDR3 bases are TGTGCCAGCAGCGTAGATCAGGGGCCCTACTACGAGCAGTACTTC. It codes for CASSVDQGPYYEQYF.

The rearrangement links TRBV12-3 or TRBV12-4 to TRBJ1-4; D gene uncertain. The CDR3 is made up of 14 amino acids. Trimming left V 7 bases short and J 7 bases short, with 16 bases between. Here the CDR3 reads CASNAGGMGEKLFF. The CDR3 DNA reads TGTGCCAGCAATGCCGGAGGGATGGGTGAAAAACTGTTTTTT.

This clonotype was counted at least ten times. The chain is built from TRBV7-6 and TRBJ2-7, with D unresolved. The CDR3 length is 13 residues. Trimming pared 3 bases from V and 7 bases from J, leaving 13 bases between. Germline assignment: CDR1 SGHVS and CDR2 FNYEAQ. CDR3 region: CASSLVHLDEQYF. As DNA, the CDR3 is TGTGCCAGCAGCTTGGTCCATTTGGATGAGCAGTACTTC.

In this sample, this clonotype turned up a few times. The chain carries TRBV24-1 and TRBJ1-2, with TRBD1 matching 10 bases. The CDR3 is 14 amino acids. Trimming at V came to 5 bases and at J to 5 bases, leaving 4 bases not matched to a gene. CDR1 and CDR2 (germline): KGHDR, SFDVKD. This CDR3 is CATSGDRGLYGYTF. In nucleotides, the CDR3 is TGTGCCACCAGTGGGGACAGGGGCCTGTATGGCTACACCTTC.

This chain uses TRBV7-8 with TRBJ2-7; tentative D call: TRBD2 (6 bases). The CDR3 covers 16 residues. V was clipped by 5 bases and J by 4 bases, with 21 bases between them. Germline values: CDR1 SGHVS, CDR2 FQNEAQ. The DNA of the CDR3 is TGTGCCAGCAGCCTAACTAACGCGGGATCAACTTACGAGCAGTACTTC. As protein: CASSLTNAGSTYEQYF.

The chain joins TRBV11-2 to TRBJ1-1; D is ambiguous. Trimming stripped 6 bases from V and 8 bases from J, with 16 bases between. The CDR3 length is 13 residues. Germline V gene lookup returns CDR1 SGHAT and CDR2 FQNNGV. CDR3 in amino acids: CASRKTPWAEAFF. DNA of the CDR3: TGTGCCAGCAGAAAAACCCCCTGGGCCGAAGCTTTCTTT.

The chain has TRBV10-3 and TRBJ2-3; 7 bases are a match to TRBD2. Trimming cost V 2 bases and J 5 bases; bases outside gene matches: 4. The CDR3 spans 14 residues. Germline values: CDR1 ENHRY, CDR2 SYGVKD. The CDR3 sequence: CAISEPAGEDTQYF. The CDR3 coding sequence is TGTGCCATCAGTGAGCCGGCGGGGGAAGATACGCAGTATTTT.

In its sample, this clonotype was seen many times. The germline gene is not matched at one end of the junction; a read error may be the cause. The CDR3 coding sequence is TGTGCCAGCAGCTTAGGTACAACTAATGAAAAACTGTTTTTT. Amino acids: CASSLGTTNEKLFF. The chain has TRBV5-1 and TRBJ1-4, with D uncertain. Germline CDR1 reads SGHRS; CDR2 reads YFSETQ. The CDR3 runs 14 residues.